This T cell receptor (beta chain) was identified in a study of cytomegalovirus exposure and HLA in healthy donors. General observations from the study: Rare TCR sequences dominated, though some public TCRs recurred in many donors.

Points on this clone: Its antigen is still unknown.

In the PCR, 60 Vbeta and 13 Jbeta primers were used. As processed by the authors: Approximately 73 million unique TCR beta chains, roughly 10 million shared, were counted in a later analysis. The assay was immunoSEQ multiplex PCR, and TCRdb's table has in-frame clones only and misses some. V and J calls and clone size are given by that table; D and trimming were obtained from the DNA. Of around 150,000 clones listed, about 80% were seen once; the top ten hold over 11%. The germline V gene encodes CDR1 SEHNR and CDR2 FQNEAQ (reference sequence). The CDR3 has 18 residues. Trimming cost V 8 bases and J 3 bases; bases outside gene matches: 17.

The gene calls are TRBV7-9 and TRBJ1-1; TRBD1 matches 11 bases. This TCR came from a man aged 45-65 years in good health and CMV-seropositive. The sequenced sample was PBMCs. The CDR3 reads CASRTGFSRDRGDTEAFF. In nucleotides, the CDR3 is TGTGCCAGCCGAACGGGTTTTTCTAGGGACAGGGGGGACACTGAAGCTTTCTTT.